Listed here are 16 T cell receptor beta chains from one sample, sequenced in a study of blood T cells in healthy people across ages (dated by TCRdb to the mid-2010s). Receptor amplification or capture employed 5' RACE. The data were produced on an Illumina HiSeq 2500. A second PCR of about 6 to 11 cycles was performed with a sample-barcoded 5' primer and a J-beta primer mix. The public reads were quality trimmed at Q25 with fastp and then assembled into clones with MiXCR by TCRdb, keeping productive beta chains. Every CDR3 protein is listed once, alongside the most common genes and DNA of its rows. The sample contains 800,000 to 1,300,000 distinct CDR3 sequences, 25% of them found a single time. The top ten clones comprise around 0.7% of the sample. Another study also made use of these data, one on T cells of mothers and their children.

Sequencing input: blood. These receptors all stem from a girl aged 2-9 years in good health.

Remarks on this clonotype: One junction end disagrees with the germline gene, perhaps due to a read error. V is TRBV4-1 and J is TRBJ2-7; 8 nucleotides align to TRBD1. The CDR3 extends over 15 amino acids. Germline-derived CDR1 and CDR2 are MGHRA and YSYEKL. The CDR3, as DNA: TGCGCCAGCAGCCAATTGACAGGGGCAACCTACGAGCATTACTTC. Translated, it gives CASSQLTGATYEHYF.

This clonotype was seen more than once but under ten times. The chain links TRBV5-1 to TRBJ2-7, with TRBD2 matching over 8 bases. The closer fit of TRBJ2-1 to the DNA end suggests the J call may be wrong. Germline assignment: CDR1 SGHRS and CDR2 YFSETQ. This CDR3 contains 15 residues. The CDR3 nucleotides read TGCGCCAGCAGCTCCGAGCGGGGGATATACAATGAGCAGTTCTTC. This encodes CASSSERGIYNEQFF.

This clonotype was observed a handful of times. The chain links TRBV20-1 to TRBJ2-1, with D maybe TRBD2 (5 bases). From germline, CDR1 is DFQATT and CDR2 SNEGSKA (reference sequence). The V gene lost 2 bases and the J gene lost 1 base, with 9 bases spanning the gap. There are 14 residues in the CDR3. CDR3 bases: TGCAGTGCTAGACTGAGGGTGTCCTACAATGAGCAGTTCTTC. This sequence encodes CSARLRVSYNEQFF.

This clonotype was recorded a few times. CDR3 in amino acids: CASSQEAGFGEKLFF. The DNA for the CDR3 is TGCGCCAGCAGCCAAGAGGCAGGGTTTGGGGAAAAACTGTTTTTT. The gene calls are TRBV4-3 and TRBJ1-4, with D possibly being TRBD1 (5 bases). V was cut by 0 bases and J by 8 bases, with 13 bases left in between. The germline gives CDR1 LGHNA, CDR2 YSLEER. The CDR3 extends over 15 amino acids.

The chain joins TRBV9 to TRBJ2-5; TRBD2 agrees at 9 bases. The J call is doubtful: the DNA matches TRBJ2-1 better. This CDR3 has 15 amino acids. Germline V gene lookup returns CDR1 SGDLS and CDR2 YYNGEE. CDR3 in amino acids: CASSGGTSPTRWQFF. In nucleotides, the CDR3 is TGTGCCAGCAGCGGGGGGACTAGCCCGACCCGGTGGCAGTTCTTC.

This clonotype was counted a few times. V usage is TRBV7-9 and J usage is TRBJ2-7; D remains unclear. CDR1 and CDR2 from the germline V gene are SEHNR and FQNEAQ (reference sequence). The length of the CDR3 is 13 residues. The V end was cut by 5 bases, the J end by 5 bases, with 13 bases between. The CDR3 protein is CASSPQLRDEQYF. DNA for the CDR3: TGTGCCAGCAGCCCGCAATTAAGGGACGAGCAGTACTTC.

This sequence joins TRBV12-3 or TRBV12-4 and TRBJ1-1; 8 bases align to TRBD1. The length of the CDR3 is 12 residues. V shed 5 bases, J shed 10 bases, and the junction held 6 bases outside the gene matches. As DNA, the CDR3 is TGTGCCAGCAGTGAGCAGGGGGCGCGAGCTTTCTTT. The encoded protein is CASSEQGARAFF.

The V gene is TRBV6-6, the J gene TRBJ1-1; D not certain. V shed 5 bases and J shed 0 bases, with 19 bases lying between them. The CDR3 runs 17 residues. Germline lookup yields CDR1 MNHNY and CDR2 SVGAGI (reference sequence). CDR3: CASSPSPYSGMNTEAFF. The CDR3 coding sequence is TGTGCCAGCAGTCCGTCCCCCTACAGCGGAATGAACACTGAAGCTTTCTTT.

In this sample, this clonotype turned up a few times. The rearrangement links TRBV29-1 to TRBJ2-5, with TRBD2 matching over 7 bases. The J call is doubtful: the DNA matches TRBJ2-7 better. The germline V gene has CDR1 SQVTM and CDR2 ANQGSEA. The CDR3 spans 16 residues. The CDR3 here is CSVEDFRASGDYEQYF. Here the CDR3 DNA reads TGCAGCGTTGAAGATTTCAGGGCTAGCGGAGACTACGAGCAGTACTTC.

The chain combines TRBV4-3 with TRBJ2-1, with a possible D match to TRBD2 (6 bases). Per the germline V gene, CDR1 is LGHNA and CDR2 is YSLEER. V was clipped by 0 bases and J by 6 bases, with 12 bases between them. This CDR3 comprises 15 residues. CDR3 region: CASSQDQWGVNEQFF. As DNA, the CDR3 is TGCGCCAGCAGCCAAGATCAATGGGGGGTCAATGAGCAGTTCTTC.

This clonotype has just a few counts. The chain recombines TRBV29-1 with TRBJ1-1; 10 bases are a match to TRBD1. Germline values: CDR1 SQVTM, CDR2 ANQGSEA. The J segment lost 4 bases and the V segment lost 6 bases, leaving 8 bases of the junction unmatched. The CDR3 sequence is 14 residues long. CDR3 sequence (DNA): TGCAGCGTCGGGACAGGGGAAGGGGGCACTGAAGCTTTCTTT. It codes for CSVGTGEGGTEAFF.

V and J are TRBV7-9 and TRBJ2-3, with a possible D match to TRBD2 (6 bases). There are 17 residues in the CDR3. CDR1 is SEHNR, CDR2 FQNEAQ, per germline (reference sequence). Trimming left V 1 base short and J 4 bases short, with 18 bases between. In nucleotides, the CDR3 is TGTGCCAGCAGCTTAGGGGCGTCGCTGGGAGGATCAGATACGCAGTATTTT. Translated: CASSLGASLGGSDTQYF.

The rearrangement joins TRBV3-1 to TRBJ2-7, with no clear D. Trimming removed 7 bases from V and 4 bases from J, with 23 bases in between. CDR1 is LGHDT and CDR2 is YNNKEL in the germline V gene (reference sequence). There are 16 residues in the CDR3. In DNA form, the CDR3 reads TGTGCCAGCACTAACGGCAAAGCCTGGGATATATACGAGCAGTACTTC. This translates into CASTNGKAWDIYEQYF.

CDR3 amino acids: CASSLGTGSTDTQYF. CDR3 DNA: TGTGCCAGCAGCTTAGGGACAGGGAGCACAGATACGCAGTATTTT. J is TRBJ2-3 and V is TRBV28; TRBD1 matches 9 bases. Per the germline V gene, CDR1 is MDHEN and CDR2 is SYDVKM. The J segment lost 0 bases and the V segment lost 6 bases, leaving 4 bases of the junction unmatched. The CDR3 consists of 15 residues.

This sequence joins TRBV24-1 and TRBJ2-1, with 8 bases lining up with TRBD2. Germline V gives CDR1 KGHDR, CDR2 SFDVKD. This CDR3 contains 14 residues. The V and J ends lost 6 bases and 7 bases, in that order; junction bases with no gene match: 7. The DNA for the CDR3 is TGTGCCACCAGTCGGTCCGGGGGGGAGAATGAGCAGTTCTTC. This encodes CATSRSGGENEQFF.

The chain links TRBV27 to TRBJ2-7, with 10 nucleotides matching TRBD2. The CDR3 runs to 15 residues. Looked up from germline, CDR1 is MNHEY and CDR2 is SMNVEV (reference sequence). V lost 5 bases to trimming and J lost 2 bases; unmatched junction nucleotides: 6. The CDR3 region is CASSPGTSDTYEQYF. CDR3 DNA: TGTGCCAGCAGTCCGGGGACTAGCGATACCTACGAGCAGTACTTC.